The subject of this entry is one T cell receptor beta chain. Its recognized antigen is unknown. Base qualities are not provided; no much larger clone lies one nucleotide away. V was cut back by 6 bases and J by 0 bases, leaving a gap of 12 bases between them. The CDR3 starts with the cysteine, ends with the phenylalanine, and has 14 residues. Only CDR3 DNA is held: 42 bases, read in frame from base 1. From the germline V gene, CDR1 is MDHEN and CDR2 is SYDVKM. The entry originates in a study of blood T cell repertoires in COVID-19 (dated by TCRdb to 2018 to 2021). In the study overall: Collaborator samples came from the United States, Italy and Spain and covered acute and convalescent phases of COVID-19. The repertoires were made available in a free public database intended to serve as a resource for research on the immune response to SARS-CoV-2. Subjects who had been exposed to COVID-19, were actively infected with it, or had recovered from it provided the deeply sampled blood TCRbeta repertoires that made up the dataset. Sample metadata almost always included a de-identified subject ID, COVID-19 status, age in years and sex. The prospective study material was composed of cDNA or gDNA derived from T cells, B-cell-depleted T cells, or PBMCs. Where available, HLA class I and class II types were obtained from metadata supplied by the sample provider rather than from assay-based typing. Samples came from the ongoing ImmuneRACE study (first 160 participants) plus 1,254 subjects from 6 global collaborators.

Broader findings and caveats from the paper: The amount of clinical and demographic metadata varied by source and participant and was provided uncurated.

TCRbeta CDR3 regions were amplified from genomic DNA using the immunoSEQ Assay, a bias-controlled multiplex PCR. As for the authors' bioinformatics: The number of nucleated cells in each sample was estimated from the amplification of reference gene primers within the assay. Sequence reads were collapsed and filtered to measure the absolute abundance of every unique TCRbeta CDR3 rearrangement. For each sample, productive Simpson clonality was calculated by taking the square root of Simpson's diversity index across productive rearrangements. TCRdb took over this immuneACCESS table, retaining in-frame rearrangements with V and J assigned. Such tables are incomplete; in checked studies, under half of the missing clones stem from an unresolved V gene, and the remainder is unexplained. V, J and clone size derive from that table, while D and trimming were established from the DNA sequence. The sample profile shows 150,000 to 180,000 clones; roughly nine tenths of them were found once. The ten largest make up about 0.55% of the sample.

Each collaborating institution followed its own protocols to collect whole blood in K2EDTA tubes. For TCRbeta analysis, collaborator samples were shipped as frozen whole blood, as isolated PBMCs, or as DNA extracted from either sample type. Specimen: peripheral blood. The source of this sequence is a man in his fifties or sixties with acute or convalescent COVID-19. The chain uses TRBV28 and TRBJ2-7, and perhaps TRBD2 as D gene, on 6 matching bases. The DNA reads as follows: TGTGCCAGCAGCCGCCGACTAGACTCCTACGAGCAGTACTTC. Its coded protein is CASSRRLDSYEQYF.